Presented here are 31 T cell receptor beta chains from one specimen sequenced in a study of blood T cell repertoires in COVID-19. Repertoires were generated with immunoSEQ multiplex PCR, while TCRdb's copy carries only in-frame clones and drops some. The table records about 180,000 clones, around 80% of them present only once. The sequenced sample consisted of peripheral blood. The receptors originated from an elderly woman with COVID-19, enrolled during active disease.

V and J are TRBV18 and TRBJ2-7; 8 nucleotides line up with TRBD2. CDR1 is KGHSH, CDR2 LQKENI, per germline. This CDR3 has 15 amino acids. Losses at the gene ends were 6 bases for V and 4 bases for J; bases not matched to a gene: 11. The chain's CDR3 is CASSEDGGAGYEQYF. CDR3 DNA sequence: TGTGCCAGCTCGGAAGACGGGGGGGCGGGTTACGAGCAGTACTTC.

J is TRBJ2-5 and V is TRBV18; no definite D call. This CDR3 spans 13 amino acids. Trimming took 3 bases from V and 2 from J, leaving 7 bases between them. The V gene's germline CDR1 is KGHSH and CDR2 LQKENI. In DNA form, the CDR3 reads TGTGCCAGCTCACCGGAGTTTCAAGAGACCCAGTACTTC. Translating it yields CASSPEFQETQYF.

This chain uses TRBV19 with TRBJ1-1; D might be TRBD1 (5 bases). V dropped 6 bases and J dropped 0 bases, with 8 bases sitting between them. This CDR3 spans 13 amino acids. The germline gives CDR1 LNHDA, CDR2 SQIVND (reference sequence). The CDR3: CASSWTMNTEAFF. CDR3 DNA sequence: TGTGCCAGTAGCTGGACAATGAACACTGAAGCTTTCTTT. The complete variable domain, with remaining parts taken from reference TRBV19 and TRBJ1-1, reads DGGITQSPKYLFRKEGQNVTLSCEQNLNHDAMYWYRQDPGQGLRLIYYSQIVNDFQKGDIAEGYSVSREKKESFPLTVTSAQKNPTAFYLCASSWTMNTEAFFGQGTRLTVV.

The rearrangement links TRBV4-1 to TRBJ1-2, with D unresolved. The V and J ends lost 4 bases and 2 bases respectively, with 11 bases between them. The CDR3 runs 14 residues. Looked up from germline, CDR1 is MGHRA and CDR2 is YSYEKL. CDR3 bases: TGCGCCAGCAGCCCCGGGAGCGACAACTATGGCTACACCTTC. Protein sequence: CASSPGSDNYGYTF.

The chain couples TRBV15 to TRBJ1-4; 7 nucleotides line up with TRBD1. Germline assignment: CDR1 LNHNV and CDR2 YYDKDF (reference sequence). The CDR3 runs 13 residues. Trimming removed 3 bases from V and 9 bases from J; junction bases left unmatched: 4. The CDR3 is CATSSWDSQKLFF. CDR3 nucleotides: TGTGCCACCAGCAGCTGGGACAGTCAAAAACTGTTTTTT. The full variable domain, completed using reference TRBV15 and TRBJ1-4, is DAMVIQNPRYQVTQFGKPVTLSCSQTLNHNVMYWYQQKSSQAPKLLFHYYDKDFNNEADTPDNFQSRRPNTSFCFLDIRSPGLGDTAMYLCATSSWDSQKLFFGSGTQLSVL.

This chain joins TRBV14 and TRBJ2-3, with D hard to call. The germline V gene has CDR1 SGHDN and CDR2 FVKESK. CDR3 length: 14 amino acids. V dropped 4 bases and J dropped 2 bases, with 10 bases sitting between them. CDR3 bases: TGTGCCAGCAGCCCGCGGTGGTACACAGATACGCAGTATTTT. Protein product: CASSPRWYTDTQYF.

This rearrangement joins TRBV4-1 to TRBJ1-2; 9 nucleotides line up with TRBD1. This CDR3 has 14 residues. J lost 3 bases, V lost 4 bases, and 3 bases had no gene match. Germline V gene data show CDR1 as MGHRA and CDR2 as YSYEKL. The chain's CDR3 is CASSPWTGDYGYTF. The CDR3 coding sequence is TGCGCCAGCAGCCCGTGGACAGGGGACTATGGCTACACCTTC.

CDR3 sequence: CSVGREYWTSGTTDTQYF. DNA of the CDR3: TGCAGCGTTGGCCGGGAGTACTGGACTAGCGGTACCACAGATACGCAGTATTTT. The chain carries TRBV29-1 and TRBJ2-3, with TRBD2 matching 10 bases. The CDR3 consists of 18 residues. CDR1 and CDR2 (germline): SQVTM, ANQGSEA. V shed 4 bases, J shed 2 bases, and the junction held 15 bases outside the gene matches.

The rearrangement links TRBV5-1 to TRBJ2-1; weak D call: TRBD2 (6 bases). Germline CDR1 SGHRS, CDR2 YFSETQ. V was clipped by 0 bases and J by 11 bases, with 15 bases between them. The CDR3 runs 14 residues. CDR3 region: CASSLVGGVDQQFF. The DNA of the CDR3 is TGCGCCAGCAGCTTGGTGGGGGGTGTGGACCAGCAGTTCTTC. The whole variable domain, filled in from reference TRBV5-1 and TRBJ2-1, reads KAGVTQTPRYLIKTRGQQVTLSCSPISGHRSVSWYQQTPGQGLQFLFEYFSETQRNKGNFPGRFSGRQFSNSRSEMNVSTLELGDSALYLCASSLVGGVDQQFFGPGTRLTVL.

V usage is TRBV19 and J usage is TRBJ2-5; D is perhaps TRBD2 (5 bases). V was trimmed by 6 bases and J by 2 bases, leaving 10 bases between them. Germline V CDR1 and CDR2: LNHDA, SQIVND (reference sequence). The length of the CDR3 is 13 residues. This chain's CDR3 is CASSGLAQETQYF. CDR3 DNA sequence: TGTGCCAGTAGCGGTCTAGCTCAAGAGACCCAGTACTTC.

V and J are TRBV5-4 and TRBJ1-1; 7 nucleotides agree with TRBD1. J gave up 6 bases and V 4 bases, and 6 bases lay outside the gene matches. Germline CDR1 reads SGHNT; CDR2 reads YYREEE (reference sequence). This CDR3 spans 13 amino acids. The DNA of the CDR3 is TGTGCCAGCAGCCGCCAGGGGGTCCCTGAAGCTTTCTTT. This encodes CASSRQGVPEAFF.

The chain has TRBV10-2 and TRBJ2-1; D remains ambiguous. V was shortened by 11 bases and J by 0 bases, with 23 bases between the two germline ends. CDR3 length equals 17 residues. Germline loops: CDR1 WSHSY, CDR2 SAAADI. The CDR3 here is CAGPATSSKFSYNEQFF. CDR3 DNA sequence: TGCGCCGGCCCCGCAACGTCTAGTAAATTCTCCTACAATGAGCAGTTCTTC.

This chain joins TRBV7-9 and TRBJ1-6, with D hard to call. Germline lookup yields CDR1 SEHNR and CDR2 FQNEAQ (reference sequence). Between the trimmed V and J ends, which lost 1 base and 7 bases, there was a span of 8 bases. The CDR3 has 14 amino acids. CDR3 bases: TGTGCCAGCAGCTTAGGTTCCCTAAATTCACCCCTCCACTTT. It translates to CASSLGSLNSPLHF.

V is TRBV6-6 and J is TRBJ2-7; 8 bases align to TRBD1. The CDR3 length is 15 residues. V gave up 5 bases and J gave up 3 bases; unmatched junction bases: 9. In germline, CDR1 is MNHNY, CDR2 SVGAGI (reference sequence). The CDR3 spells CASSNGQGLLYEQYF. CDR3 DNA sequence: TGTGCCAGCAGTAACGGACAGGGCCTACTCTACGAGCAGTACTTC.

The chain combines TRBV6-2 or TRBV6-3 with TRBJ1-1; D not resolved. Trimming removed 2 bases at V and 0 bases at J, with 7 bases between. The CDR3 consists of 14 residues. In germline, CDR1 is MNHEY, CDR2 SVGEGT. The CDR3 spells CASSYQLLNTEAFF. The CDR3 DNA reads as TGTGCCAGCAGTTACCAGTTATTGAACACTGAAGCTTTCTTT.

CDR3 DNA sequence: TGTGCCAGCAGGGCCTCCAGGACCCAGTACTTC. This translates into CASRASRTQYF. The chain joins TRBV2 to TRBJ2-5; D is ambiguous. Germline CDR1 and CDR2: SNHLY and FYNNEI. Trimming took 6 bases from V and 7 from J, leaving 9 bases between them. CDR3 length: 11 amino acids.

The chain combines TRBV12-3 or TRBV12-4 with TRBJ2-7; TRBD2 aligns across 7 bases. The CDR3 totals 13 residues. J was trimmed by 5 bases and V by 3 bases; bases with no gene match: 4. The CDR3: CASSFGTTNEQYF. CDR3 in DNA: TGTGCCAGCAGTTTTGGGACTACTAACGAGCAGTACTTC.

The rearrangement links TRBV6-2 or TRBV6-3 to TRBJ1-5; D is undetermined. The CDR3 is made up of 14 amino acids. Between the trimmed V and J ends, which lost 3 bases and 7 bases, there was a span of 13 bases. The germline gives CDR1 MNHEY, CDR2 SVGEGT. CDR3 amino acids: CASSYYSREQPQHF. CDR3 nucleotides: TGTGCCAGCAGTTATTACAGCCGCGAACAGCCCCAGCATTTT.

The J gene is TRBJ1-1, the V gene TRBV5-1; 7 positions agree with TRBD1. Per germline, CDR1 SGHRS and CDR2 YFSETQ. CDR3 size: 13 residues. Trimming cost V 4 bases and J 4 bases; bases outside gene matches: 4. CDR3: CASSRGGGTEAFF. DNA of the CDR3: TGCGCCAGCAGCAGAGGGGGCGGCACTGAAGCTTTCTTT.

The chain links TRBV4-2 to TRBJ2-2, with 7 bases fitting TRBD2. The junction had 13 bases not matched to a gene; V was cut back by 0 bases and J by 6 bases. The length of the CDR3 is 18 residues. Germline V gene sequence: CDR1 LGHNA, CDR2 YNFKEQ. The CDR3, as DNA: TGTGCCAGCAGCCAAGATAAGGCCCGGACTAGTGGTCCCGGGGAGCTGTTTTTT. It encodes CASSQDKARTSGPGELFF.

The rearrangement joins TRBV5-5 to TRBJ2-5; 8 bases are a match to TRBD1. Germline V lookup: CDR1 SGHKS, CDR2 YYEKEE (reference sequence). J lost 6 bases, V lost 0 bases, and 4 bases had no gene match. The length of the CDR3 is 14 residues. The CDR3 sequence: CASSLGTGIQTQYF. For the CDR3, the DNA is TGTGCCAGCAGCTTGGGGACAGGGATCCAGACCCAGTACTTC.

This chain connects TRBV18 to TRBJ2-3; D remains unclear. CDR1 KGHSH and CDR2 LQKENI come from the germline V gene. The CDR3 covers 15 residues. With 0 bases removed from V and 0 bases from J, the gap between germline ends came to 7 bases. CDR3 residues: CASSPPSLSTDTQYF. The CDR3 coding sequence is TGTGCCAGCTCACCACCTAGCCTTAGCACAGATACGCAGTATTTT.

The V call is TRBV6-2 or TRBV6-3, the J call TRBJ2-7, with D possibly matching TRBD2 (5 bases). Germline values: CDR1 MNHEY, CDR2 SVGEGT. The V end was cut by 6 bases, the J end by 7 bases, with 13 bases between. The CDR3 sequence is 12 residues long. CDR3 in DNA: TGTGCCAGCAGCACCCGGACGGGAGAGCAGTACTTC. This codes for CASSTRTGEQYF.

This chain links TRBV7-2 with TRBJ1-5, with 7 nucleotides matching TRBD1. The CDR3 has 15 residues. The germline V gene encodes CDR1 SGHTA and CDR2 FQGNSA. The V segment lost 2 bases and the J segment 5 bases; nucleotides outside the gene matches: 6. As DNA, the CDR3 is TGTGCCAGCAGCTTACGAGGGGGCCGTGATCAGCCCCAGCATTTT. This gives the protein CASSLRGGRDQPQHF.

The chain has TRBV7-6 and TRBJ1-3; unclear D gene. V dropped 2 bases and J dropped 0 bases, with 8 bases sitting between them. CDR1 is SGHVS, CDR2 FNYEAQ, per germline. The CDR3 has 15 residues. The CDR3 spells CASSLRPLSGNTIYF. The CDR3 region has the DNA TGTGCCAGCAGCTTACGTCCCCTCTCTGGAAACACCATATATTTT.

The chain couples TRBV24-1 to TRBJ2-3; TRBD1 might be the D (5 bases). Germline V gives CDR1 KGHDR, CDR2 SFDVKD. The CDR3 is 16 amino acids. V dropped 4 bases and J dropped 1 base, with 14 bases sitting between them. This chain's CDR3 is CATSEPTARGTDTQYF. CDR3 bases: TGTGCCACCAGTGAGCCGACAGCCCGGGGCACAGATACGCAGTATTTT.

The chain has TRBV4-1 and TRBJ1-6; 7 bases map to TRBD1. The CDR3 runs 15 residues. Germline V lookup: CDR1 MGHRA, CDR2 YSYEKL. The trim removed 5 bases at V and 8 bases at J, leaving 9 bases unmatched. In DNA, the CDR3 is TGCGCCAGCAGCAAGGAGGGGGCTCCCCATTCACCCCTCCACTTT. This translates into CASSKEGAPHSPLHF.

The chain is built from TRBV28 and TRBJ2-2; 10 bases agree with TRBD2. The germline V gene encodes CDR1 MDHEN and CDR2 SYDVKM. V gave up 2 bases and J gave up 3 bases; unmatched junction bases: 0. The CDR3 loop spans 15 amino acids. CDR3 sequence: CASSLGLADTGELFF. Written as DNA, the CDR3 is TGTGCCAGCAGTTTAGGACTAGCGGACACCGGGGAGCTGTTTTTT.

This clone was detected only a few times. The CDR3 DNA reads as TGCGCCAGCAGCTTGGATGGGGCAGGGTTTCAGCCCCAGCATTTT. It yields the protein CASSLDGAGFQPQHF. This rearrangement joins TRBV5-1 to TRBJ1-5; maybe TRBD1 (5 bases). Trimming removed 0 bases at V and 6 bases at J, with 13 bases between. CDR1 and CDR2 from the germline V gene are SGHRS and YFSETQ. The CDR3 spans 15 residues.

This clone has just a few counts. The chain is built from TRBV7-8 and TRBJ2-7; D is perhaps TRBD1 (7 bases). Trimming took 5 bases from V and 3 from J, leaving 20 bases between them. The CDR3 runs to 16 residues. CDR1 SGHVS and CDR2 FQNEAQ come from the germline V gene. Here the CDR3 reads CASSPRGDRTLYEQYF. The DNA for the CDR3 is TGTGCCAGCAGCCCAAGGGGGGACAGAACTCTCTACGAGCAGTACTTC.

The chain is built from TRBV19 and TRBJ2-7, with D perhaps TRBD1 (6 bases). Germline CDR1 LNHDA, CDR2 SQIVND (reference sequence). V lost 5 bases to trimming and J lost 1 base, with 12 bases between them. This CDR3 region has 14 residues. The CDR3 bases are TGTGCCAGTAGTTCCGGGACAACTTCCTACGAGCAGTACTTC. Amino acids: CASSSGTTSYEQYF.